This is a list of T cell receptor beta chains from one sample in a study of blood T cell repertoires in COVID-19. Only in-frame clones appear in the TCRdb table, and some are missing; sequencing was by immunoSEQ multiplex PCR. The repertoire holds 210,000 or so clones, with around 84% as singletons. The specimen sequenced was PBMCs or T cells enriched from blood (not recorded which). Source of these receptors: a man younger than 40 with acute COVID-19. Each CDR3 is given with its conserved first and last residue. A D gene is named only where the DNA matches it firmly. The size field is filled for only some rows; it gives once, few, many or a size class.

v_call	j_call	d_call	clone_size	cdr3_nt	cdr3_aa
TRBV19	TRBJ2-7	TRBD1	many	TGTGCCAGTAGTAGGGACAGCTACGAGCAGTACTTC	CASSRDSYEQYF
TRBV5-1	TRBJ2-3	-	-	TGCGCCAGCAGCCCATCCCCAGGTAGCACAGATACGCAGTATTTT	CASSPSPGSTDTQYF
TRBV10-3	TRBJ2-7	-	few	TGTGCCATCAGTGATCAAAGGTCCTGGACTAAGCTCCACGAGCAGTACTTC	CAISDQRSWTKLHEQYF
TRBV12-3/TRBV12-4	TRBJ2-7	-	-	TGTGCCAGCAGTTTGCAGGGTACGTACGAGCAGTACTTC	CASSLQGTYEQYF
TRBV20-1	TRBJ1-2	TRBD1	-	TGCAGTGCTAGTGGAGGGGGCGATTCTGGCTACACCTTC	CSASGGGDSGYTF
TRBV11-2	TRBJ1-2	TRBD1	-	TGTGCCAGCAGCTTGGTGGACAGGGGGAATGGCTACACCTTC	CASSLVDRGNGYTF
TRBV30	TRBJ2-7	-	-	TGTGCCTGGAGCGCGGGACCCCTGAGCTCCTACGAGCAGTACTTC	CAWSAGPLSSYEQYF
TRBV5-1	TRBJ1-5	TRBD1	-	TGCGCCAGCAGCTTTCCAAGACAGGGGGTTCTAAAGTACAATCAGCCCCAGCATTTT	CASSFPRQGVLKYNQPQHF
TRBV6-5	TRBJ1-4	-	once	TGTGCCAGCAGGCTCTACAGTGAAAAACTGTTTTTT	CASRLYSEKLFF
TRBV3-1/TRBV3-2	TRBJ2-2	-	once	TGTGCCAGCAGCTATACTAGCACCGGGGAGCTGTTTTTT	CASSYTSTGELFF
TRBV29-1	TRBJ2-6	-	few	TGCAGCGTTGAAGAAGTCCACGAGATGACTTTC	CSVEEVHEMTF
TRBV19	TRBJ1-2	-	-	TGTGCCAGTAGTGAACAGGGTGTGGGCTACACCTTC	CASSEQGVGYTF
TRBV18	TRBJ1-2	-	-	TGTGCCAGCTCAGACCGGGACACCCCCTATGGCTACACCTTC	CASSDRDTPYGYTF
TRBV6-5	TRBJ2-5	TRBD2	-	TGTGCCAGCAGGACGGGGGGATCGGTAGGAGAGACCCAGTACTTC	CASRTGGSVGETQYF
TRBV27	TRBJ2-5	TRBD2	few	TGTGCCAGCAGTCGGCGCGGGACTAGCGGGAGTGGTATTGAGACCCAGTACTTC	CASSRRGTSGSGIETQYF
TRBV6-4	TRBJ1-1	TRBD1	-	TGTGCCAGCATGCGGGACAGTGACATGAACACTGAAGCTTTCTTT	CASMRDSDMNTEAFF
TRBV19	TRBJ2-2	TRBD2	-	TGTGCCAGTTCTCTCGGGGGGGCGAACACCGGGGAGCTGTTTTTT	CASSLGGANTGELFF
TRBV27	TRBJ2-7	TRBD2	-	TGTGCCAGCAGTTCCCCCGGGACTAGAGCCTACGAGCAGTACTTC	CASSSPGTRAYEQYF
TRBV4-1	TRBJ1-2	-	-	TGCGCCAGCAGTGGCTGGACAGCAGCTAACTATGGCTACACCTTC	CASSGWTAANYGYTF
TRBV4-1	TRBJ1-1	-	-	TGCGCCAGCAGCCAAGAAGGAGCCATGAACACTGAAGCTTTCTTT	CASSQEGAMNTEAFF
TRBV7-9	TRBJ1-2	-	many	TGTGCCAGCAGCGCTTCAGGGGCCTACACCTTC	CASSASGAYTF
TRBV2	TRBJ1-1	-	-	TGTGCCAGCAGTGAATGGGCAGTGGAAGCTTTCTTT	CASSEWAVEAFF
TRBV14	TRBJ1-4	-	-	TGTGCCAGCCAACAGGCGTTAGGTGAAAAACTGTTTTTT	CASQQALGEKLFF
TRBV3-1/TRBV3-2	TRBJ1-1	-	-	TGTGCCAGCACGGGAGTTAGAACTGAAGCTTTCTTT	CASTGVRTEAFF
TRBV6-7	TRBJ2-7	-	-	TGTGCCAGCAGTTACTCCTGTGGCAGGTCGCCTCCCTACGAGCAGTACTTC	CASSYSCGRSPPYEQYF
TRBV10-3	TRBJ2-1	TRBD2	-	TGTGCCATTACTAGCGGGAATTACAATGAGCAGTTCTTC	CAITSGNYNEQFF
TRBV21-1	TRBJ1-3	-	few	TGTGCCAGCAGCGTCCGGAGACTCAGCTCTGGAAACACCATATATTTT	CASSVRRLSSGNTIYF
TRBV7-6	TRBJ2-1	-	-	TGTGCCAGCAGCTTATACGGGTGGAATGAGCAGTTCTTC	CASSLYGWNEQFF
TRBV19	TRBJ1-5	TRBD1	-	TGTGCCAGTACCGAGGGACAGGTTAACAATCAGCCCCAGCATTTT	CASTEGQVNNQPQHF
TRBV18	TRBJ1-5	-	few	TGTGCCAGCTCACCAGGCCCGGGGGGTCAGCCCCAGCATTTT	CASSPGPGGQPQHF
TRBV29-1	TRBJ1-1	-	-	TGCAGCGTTGGAGGGCCTGGTGCTGGGAACACTGAAGCTTTCTTT	CSVGGPGAGNTEAFF
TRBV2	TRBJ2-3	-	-	TGTGCCAGCCGACTAGACCCTAGCACAGATACGCAGTATTTT	CASRLDPSTDTQYF
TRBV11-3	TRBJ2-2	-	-	TGTGCCAGCAGCTTAGGCGGTCCTGGTACGAACACCGGGGAGCTGTTTTTT	CASSLGGPGTNTGELFF
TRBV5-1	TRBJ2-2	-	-	TGCGCCAGCAGCTCGGGACTGCAAAACACCGGGGAGCTGTTTTTT	CASSSGLQNTGELFF
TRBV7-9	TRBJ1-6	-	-	TGTGCCAGCAGCTTAGACAGTAATAATTCACCCCTCCACTTT	CASSLDSNNSPLHF
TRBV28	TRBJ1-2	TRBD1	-	TGTGCCAGCAACCTCAGGGGGGCCCCCTATGGCTACACCTTC	CASNLRGAPYGYTF
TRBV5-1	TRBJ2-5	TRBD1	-	TGCGCCAGCAGCTTCGGGACAGGGGGGCGAGAGACCCAGTACTTC	CASSFGTGGRETQYF
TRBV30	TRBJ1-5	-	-	TGTGCCTGGATCGGTCGCTACGGGGCCCAGCATTTT	CAWIGRYGAQHF
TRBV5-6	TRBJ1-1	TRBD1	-	TGTGCCAGCAGCTCACCGGGACAGTGGATGGGGAACACTGAAGCTTTCTTT	CASSSPGQWMGNTEAFF
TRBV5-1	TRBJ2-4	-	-	TGCGCCAGCAGCCCCGGTGGTCTAGCCAAAAACATTCAGTACTTC	CASSPGGLAKNIQYF
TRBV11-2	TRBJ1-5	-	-	TGTGCCAGCAGCTTGACGGATGGAGGCAATCAGCCCCAGCATTTT	CASSLTDGGNQPQHF
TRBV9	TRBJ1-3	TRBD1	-	TGTGCCAGCAGCGCCCAGGGGGGTTTACTGTCTGGAAACACCATATATTTT	CASSAQGGLLSGNTIYF
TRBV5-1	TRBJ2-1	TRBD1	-	TGCGCCAGCAGCTTCGGGACAGGGGGCTACAATGAGCAGTTCTTC	CASSFGTGGYNEQFF
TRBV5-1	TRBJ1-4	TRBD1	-	TGCGCCAGCAGCCTACAGGGGAAGGTCGGTGAAAAACTGTTTTTT	CASSLQGKVGEKLFF
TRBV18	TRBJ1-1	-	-	TGTGCCAGCTCACCGAAGGACAGTGGGAACACTGAAGCTTTCTTT	CASSPKDSGNTEAFF
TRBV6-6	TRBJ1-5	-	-	TGTGCCAGCAGAGAGCCAGGGGCGAGCAATCAGCCCCAGCATTTT	CASREPGASNQPQHF
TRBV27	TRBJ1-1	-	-	TGTGCCAGCAGTTTAGCGGTGCGGACTGAAGCTTTCTTT	CASSLAVRTEAFF
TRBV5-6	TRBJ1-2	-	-	TGTGCCAGCATCTACGGCCGGGGGATCAGCTATGGCTACACCTTC	CASIYGRGISYGYTF
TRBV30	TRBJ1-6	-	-	TGTGCCTGGAGTGTTCAGGGAAATTCACCCCTCCACTTT	CAWSVQGNSPLHF
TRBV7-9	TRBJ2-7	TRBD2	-	TGTGCCAGCAGCTCATTACTAGCGGGGGGCGAGCAGTACTTC	CASSSLLAGGEQYF
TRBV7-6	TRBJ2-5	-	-	TGTGCCAGCAGCTTAGGGGGCGCTGGGACCCAGTACTTC	CASSLGGAGTQYF
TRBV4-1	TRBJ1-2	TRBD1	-	TGCGCCAGCAGACCGTCGACAGGGCTAAACTATGGCTACACCTTC	CASRPSTGLNYGYTF
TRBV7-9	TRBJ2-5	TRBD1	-	TGTGCCAGCAGCAAGACCGGGACAGGGAAAGAGACCCAGTACTTC	CASSKTGTGKETQYF
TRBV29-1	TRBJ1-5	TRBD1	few	TGCAGCGTGGGGACAGGGGGCAATCAGCCCCAGCATTTT	CSVGTGGNQPQHF
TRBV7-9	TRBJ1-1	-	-	TGTGCCAGCAGCCAGAACACTGAAGCTTTCTTT	CASSQNTEAFF
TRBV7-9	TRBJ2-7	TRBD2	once	TGTGCCAGCAGCCGCCCGGGACTAGATCTTCTGGAGCAGTACTTC	CASSRPGLDLLEQYF
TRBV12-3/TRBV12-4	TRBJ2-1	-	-	TGTGCCAGCAGTCCCCACGGGTATGAGCAGTTCTTC	CASSPHGYEQFF